These 30 T cell receptor beta chains came from one sample sequenced in a study of esophageal squamous cell carcinoma under preoperative chemotherapy. TCRdb reanalysed the PCR reads using MiXCR and keeps one entry per CDR3 protein. The sample contains about 32,000 distinct CDR3 sequences, about half of which appear only once. Time point indicated: after preoperative PTX-NDP chemotherapy. This material was obtained from a patient given preoperative chemotherapy. The receptors shown here come from a human donor with esophageal squamous cell carcinoma. The donor label of this sample is uncertain.

Ten or more counts support this clonotype. The gene calls are TRBV18 and TRBJ2-3; D could derive from TRBD1 or TRBD2 (6 bases each). Germline V gene lookup returns CDR1 KGHSH and CDR2 LQKENI. The CDR3 extends over 15 amino acids. V lost 1 base to trimming and J lost 2 bases, with 10 bases between them. The CDR3 region is CASSPRGGSTDTQYF. The CDR3 coding sequence is TGTGCCAGCTCACCACGAGGGGGGTCCACAGATACGCAGTATTTT. The full variable domain, in which reference TRBV18 and TRBJ2-3 provide the parts outside the CDR3, is NAGVMQNPRHLVRRRGQEARLRCSPMKGHSHVYWYRQLPEEGLKFMVYLQKENIIDESGMPKERFSAEFPKEGPSILRIQQVVRGDSAAYFCASSPRGGSTDTQYFGPGTRLTVL.

This rearrangement joins TRBV6-2 or TRBV6-3 to TRBJ2-1, with TRBD1 identical over 9 bases. This CDR3 is built from 15 residues. Germline V CDR1 and CDR2: MNHEY, SVGEGT. V shed 6 bases, J shed 10 bases, and the junction held 13 bases outside the gene matches. This chain's CDR3 is CASSDTGTGRYEQFF. For the CDR3, the DNA is TGTGCCAGCAGCGACACCGGGACAGGGAGATACGAGCAGTTCTTC.

V usage is TRBV4-1 and J usage is TRBJ2-7, with D perhaps TRBD1 (6 bases). The end of the DNA fits TRBJ1-2 better, so the J call may be wrong. CDR1 and CDR2 from the germline V gene are MGHRA and YSYEKL. The CDR3 spans 14 residues. CDR3 loop: CASSQGGRGYGYTF. DNA of the CDR3: TGCGCCAGCAGCCAAGGAGGCAGGGGCTATGGCTACACCTTC.

This clonotype was counted a few times. The chain has TRBV7-9 and TRBJ2-3; either TRBD1 or TRBD2 may supply D (6 bases each). The CDR3 loop spans 14 amino acids. Germline lookup yields CDR1 SEHNR and CDR2 FQNEAQ (reference sequence). The ends were cut back, 5 bases at V and 1 base at J, with 10 bases in the middle. The CDR3 nucleotides read TGTGCCAGCAGCGCGGGACACGGCACAGATACGCAGTATTTT. It yields the protein CASSAGHGTDTQYF.

This clonotype has a count of ten or more. The V and J genes are TRBV6-2 or TRBV6-3 and TRBJ2-1, with D perhaps assigned TRBD1 or TRBD2 (5 bases each). The V gene's germline CDR1 is MNHEY and CDR2 SVGEGT. Deletions cut 7 bases from V and 10 bases from J, with 11 bases between. This CDR3 contains 11 residues. The CDR3 sequence is CASNTGTEQFF. Written as DNA, the CDR3 is TGTGCCAGCAATACCGGGACCGAGCAGTTCTTC.

This clonotype was counted at least ten times. The chain carries TRBV10-3 and TRBJ2-5; 14 positions agree with TRBD2. Germline values: CDR1 ENHRY, CDR2 SYGVKD. V lost 6 bases and J lost 2; bases outside the gene matches: 8. The CDR3 is 17 residues long. CDR3 region: CAISPGTSGGQQETQYF. In DNA, the CDR3 is TGTGCCATCAGCCCCGGGACTAGCGGGGGCCAACAAGAGACCCAGTACTTC.

This clonotype was observed a few times. The chain joins TRBV7-2 to TRBJ2-1; tentative D call: TRBD1 (5 bases). Germline V CDR1 and CDR2: SGHTA, FQGNSA. V lost 9 bases, J lost 9 bases, and 9 bases lay in between. This CDR3 has 10 amino acids. The CDR3 nucleotides are TGTGCCAGAGGAAGGGGTGAGCAGTTCTTC. Protein product: CARGRGEQFF.

V and J are TRBV12-3 or TRBV12-4 and TRBJ2-5, with D tentatively TRBD2 (6 bases). The CDR3 contains 12 residues. Deletions cut 5 bases from V and 11 bases from J, with 15 bases between. As DNA, the CDR3 is TGTGCCAGCAGTCGGGCGGGATTGGAGCAGTACTTC. Translating it yields CASSRAGLEQYF.

This clonotype appeared many times. The V call is TRBV27, the J call TRBJ2-2, with D unresolved. V was clipped by 6 bases and J by 0 bases, with 14 bases between them. The CDR3 is 16 residues long. CDR1 and CDR2 (germline): MNHEY, SMNVEV (reference sequence). The CDR3 spells CASRKQVPANTGELFF. DNA of the CDR3: TGTGCCAGCAGAAAGCAAGTACCCGCGAACACCGGGGAGCTGTTTTTT.

V is TRBV6-4 and J is TRBJ1-1; TRBD1 is a possible D gene (5 bases). This CDR3 has 13 residues. Trimming cost V 6 bases and J 1 base, with 9 bases left between them. The germline V gene has CDR1 MRHNA and CDR2 SNTAGT. This chain's CDR3 is CASSRTRNTEAFF. CDR3 coding DNA: TGTGCCAGCAGCCGGACAAGGAACACTGAAGCTTTCTTT.

As concerns this clonotype: The junction departs from the called germline gene at one end, perhaps through a read error. The chain recombines TRBV7-7 with TRBJ2-2; 9 bases line up with TRBD1. This CDR3 comprises 17 residues. Germline values: CDR1 SSHAT, CDR2 FNYEAQ (reference sequence). CDR3 nucleotides: TGTGCTAGCAGCTGGCACTCCGGGACAGGGAGCGCCGGGGCGCAGTTTTTT. This translates into CASSWHSGTGSAGAQFF.

With regard to this clonotype: The junction departs from the called germline gene at one end, perhaps through a read error. This rearrangement joins TRBV7-9 to TRBJ2-3; perhaps TRBD1 as D (5 bases). There are 15 residues in the CDR3. Germline CDR1 SEHNR, CDR2 FQNEAQ (reference sequence). As DNA, the CDR3 is TGTGCCAGCAGCTTGGGGCCGGGCGCCAAAGATACGCAGTACTTT. The encoded protein is CASSLGPGAKDTQYF.

V and J are TRBV10-3 and TRBJ2-3; the D is unclear. V lost 10 bases, J lost 11 bases, and 22 bases lay in between. Germline-derived CDR1 and CDR2 are ENHRY and SYGVKD. This CDR3 region has 13 residues. The CDR3 DNA sequence: TGTGCCACGGGTGAGGTAGCCAAAAATATGCAGTATTTT. Amino acid sequence: CATGEVAKNMQYF.

About this clonotype: The CDR3 does not close with the conserved phenylalanine or tryptophan, likely indicating a read error. It is unclear where the CDR3 begins or ends on the DNA, so no DNA is shown, and the CDR3 is as TCRdb lists it. CDR3 region: CASSSLAGGVEASQYS. The chain recombines TRBV7-7 with TRBJ2-5; TRBD2, as called in the table, went unchecked against the DNA. Looked up from germline, CDR1 is SSHAT and CDR2 is FNYEAQ (reference sequence). 16 amino acids form the CDR3, both terminal residues included.

This rearrangement joins TRBV7-2 to TRBJ2-3; 7 bases fit TRBD1. The junction had 15 bases not matched to a gene; V was cut back by 4 bases and J by 8 bases. Germline V CDR1 and CDR2: SGHTA, FQGNSA. This CDR3 has 16 amino acids. The CDR3 coding sequence is TGTGCCAGCAGCTCCGGGTCAACAGGGGTTACCGGTACGCAGTATTTT. As protein: CASSSGSTGVTGTQYF.

The table lists this clonotype with a few counts. This chain links TRBV12-3 or TRBV12-4 with TRBJ2-1; D uncertain. The V end was cut by 5 bases, the J end by 0 bases, with 14 bases between. The CDR3 totals 16 residues. The CDR3 bases are TGTGCCAGCAGTCCGTTAGACGGCGCCTCCTACAATGAGCAGTTCTTC. Translation: CASSPLDGASYNEQFF.

This clonotype was recorded at least ten times. The rearrangement joins TRBV27 to TRBJ1-6, with 9 positions matching TRBD1. The CDR3 length is 17 residues. The germline gives CDR1 MNHEY, CDR2 SMNVEV (reference sequence). V was clipped by 5 bases and J by 8 bases; unmatched bases: 13. The chain's CDR3 is CASSDTQPGQGYSPLHF. The CDR3 DNA is TGTGCCAGCAGTGACACCCAACCGGGACAGGGTTATTCACCCCTCCACTTT.

This clonotype is categorized as medium-sized (0.01 to 0.1%). The gene calls are TRBV7-2 and TRBJ2-1, with TRBD2 matching over 7 bases. The end of the DNA is better explained by TRBJ2-7, so the J call may be wrong. CDR3 length: 15 residues. Germline V gene lookup returns CDR1 SGHTA and CDR2 FQGNSA. The CDR3 DNA reads TGTGCCAGCAGTACCCTAGCGGTCTCCTACAATGAGCAGTACTTC. Residues: CASSTLAVSYNEQYF.

Sample share makes this clonotype medium-sized. The chain links TRBV12-3 or TRBV12-4 to TRBJ2-3, with D perhaps matching TRBD1 or TRBD2 (7 bases each). V lost 3 bases to trimming and J lost 1 base, with 17 bases between them. This CDR3 comprises 17 residues. The CDR3: CASSFGRGGPRTDTQYF. CDR3 sequence (DNA): TGTGCCAGCAGTTTCGGCAGGGGGGGTCCTCGCACAGATACGCAGTATTTT.

This clonotype has a count of ten or more. The chain recombines TRBV6-2 or TRBV6-3 with TRBJ2-7, with D perhaps TRBD1 (5 bases). This CDR3 is 13 amino acids long. The germline V and J ends were trimmed by 0 bases and 11 bases, with 14 bases remaining between them. CDR1 and CDR2 from the germline V gene are MNHEY and SVGEGT. As DNA, the CDR3 is TGTGCCAGCAGTTACTCCGAGACAGCGAAGGAGTACTTC. Translated, it gives CASSYSETAKEYF.

This clonotype was counted a single time. Since the CDR3 does not end with the conserved phenylalanine or tryptophan, this likely comes from a read error. Because the CDR3's place on the DNA is in doubt, the DNA is left out and the CDR3 is given as listed by TCRdb. The chain links TRBV6-1 to TRBJ2-5; the table's D gene call, TRBD1, was not cross checked with the DNA. Per the germline V gene, CDR1 is MNHNS and CDR2 is SASEGT. The CDR3 region is 12 residues in length, termini included. Here the CDR3 reads CASSRTRQGGIL.

This clonotype was found many times. V and J are TRBV7-8 and TRBJ2-3; the match to TRBD1 covers 10 bases. With 5 bases clipped from V and 6 bases from J, the junction kept 8 bases outside the gene matches. The CDR3 runs to 15 residues. Germline V gene sequence: CDR1 SGHVS, CDR2 FQNEAQ. In DNA form, the CDR3 reads TGTGCCAGCAGCCGAGGGACAGGGGAGAGCGATACGCAGTATTTT. Translated, it gives CASSRGTGESDTQYF.

The DNA of the CDR3 is TGTGCCAGCAGTGGCCAGGGTCGGAGAACTGAAGCTTTCTTT. This codes for CASSGQGRRTEAFF. V usage is TRBV12-3 or TRBV12-4 and J usage is TRBJ1-1; a possible D gene is TRBD1 (5 bases). V gave up 5 bases and J gave up 5 bases, with 15 bases separating them. CDR3 length: 14 residues.

This clonotype was detected only a few times. The J gene is TRBJ2-3, the V gene TRBV24-1, with D possibly TRBD2 on 7 matching bases. With 0 bases removed from V and 0 bases from J, the gap between germline ends came to 9 bases. Looked up from germline, CDR1 is KGHDR and CDR2 is SFDVKD. CDR3 size: 16 residues. The CDR3 is CATSDLGGASTDTQYF. Here the CDR3 DNA reads TGTGCCACCAGTGATTTGGGGGGGGCGAGCACAGATACGCAGTATTTT.

This clonotype was counted between two and nine times. The V and J genes are TRBV6-1 and TRBJ2-2; 11 bases are shared with TRBD1. J was trimmed by 5 bases and V by 6 bases; bases with no gene match: 2. Germline loops: CDR1 MNHNS, CDR2 SASEGT. The CDR3 is 14 amino acids. The CDR3 DNA reads as TGTGCCAGCAGGGGGACAGGGGGTACCGGGGAGCTGTTTTTT. This gives the protein CASRGTGGTGELFF.

This chain joins TRBV4-1 and TRBJ2-7; D perhaps matches TRBD2 (5 bases). The V and J ends lost 1 base and 4 bases respectively, with 8 bases between them. The V gene's germline CDR1 is MGHRA and CDR2 YSYEKL. The CDR3 runs to 13 residues. The CDR3 DNA is TGCGCCAGCAGCCAAGGGGCGGGTTACGAGCAGTACTTC. Its translation is CASSQGAGYEQYF.

This sequence joins TRBV7-2 and TRBJ2-3; 7 bases are a match to TRBD2. Looked up from germline, CDR1 is SGHTA and CDR2 is FQGNSA. CDR3 size: 13 residues. V shed 6 bases, J shed 9 bases, and the junction held 9 bases outside the gene matches. CDR3 in DNA: TGTGCCAGCAGGATGACCGGACTAGACACGCAGTATTTT. This encodes CASRMTGLDTQYF.

This chain uses TRBV7-8 with TRBJ1-2, with 7 nucleotides matching TRBD1. This CDR3 is 13 amino acids long. Germline-derived CDR1 and CDR2 are SGHVS and FQNEAQ. Trimming removed 4 bases from V and 4 bases from J; junction bases left unmatched: 3. In nucleotides, the CDR3 is TGTGCCAGCAGCTCCGACAGGGCCTATGGCTACACCTTC. This gives the protein CASSSDRAYGYTF.

This clonotype was seen only a few times. The chain carries TRBV19 and TRBJ2-5, with D perhaps TRBD1 (6 bases). V was clipped by 3 bases and J by 0 bases, with 11 bases between them. The CDR3 is 15 amino acids. Germline assignment: CDR1 LNHDA and CDR2 SQIVND (reference sequence). The CDR3 region is CASSIAQGHQETQYF. The CDR3 DNA follows: TGTGCCAGTAGTATCGCACAGGGACACCAAGAGACCCAGTACTTC.

This clonotype was detected ten times or more. The chain links TRBV6-1 to TRBJ2-6, with TRBD1 identical over 10 bases. V shed 6 bases and J 0 bases; nucleotides not matched to a gene: 2. The CDR3 extends over 16 amino acids. The germline CDR1 and CDR2 sequences are MNHNS and SASEGT. CDR3 in DNA: TGTGCCAGCAGGGACAGGGGGGGCTCTGGGGCCAACGTCCTGACTTTC. This sequence encodes CASRDRGGSGANVLTF.